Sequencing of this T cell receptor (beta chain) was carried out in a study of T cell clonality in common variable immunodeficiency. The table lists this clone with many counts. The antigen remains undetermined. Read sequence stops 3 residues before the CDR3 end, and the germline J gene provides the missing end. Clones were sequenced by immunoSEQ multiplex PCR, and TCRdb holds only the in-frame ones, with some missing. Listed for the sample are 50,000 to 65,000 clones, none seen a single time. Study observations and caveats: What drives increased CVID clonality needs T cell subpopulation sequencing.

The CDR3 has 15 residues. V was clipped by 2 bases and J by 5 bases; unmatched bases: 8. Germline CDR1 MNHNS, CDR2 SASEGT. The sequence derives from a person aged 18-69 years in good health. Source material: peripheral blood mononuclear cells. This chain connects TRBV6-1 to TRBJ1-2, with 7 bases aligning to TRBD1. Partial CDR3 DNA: TGTGCCAGCAGTGAATTTTGGGACAGCCTTTATGGC. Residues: CASSEFWDSLYG. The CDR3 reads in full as CASSEFWDSLYGYTF.